This T cell receptor beta chain was sequenced during a study of T cells in Graves' hyperthyroidism and ophthalmopathy. Findings and caveats of the study: Among thyroid clonotypes expanded above 0.001, most also appeared in blood.

Trimming took 2 bases from V and 5 from J, leaving 7 bases between them. The CDR3 has 13 residues. Germline V lookup: CDR1 SNHLY, CDR2 FYNNEI. This clonotype was seen ten or more times. Its matching antigen is unknown. TCR beta CDR3 region amplification was performed from RNA transcripts. First-round RT-PCR of the TCR CDR3 relied on the HTBI primer set. Each CDR3 protein is one row after TCRdb ran MiXCR on the multiplex PCR reads. The table lists hundreds of thousands of distinct CDR3 sequences, roughly 46% of them singletons. Newly diagnosed hyperthyroidism patients aged 18 to 65 years had disease lasting under 2 months.

The sample taken for sequencing was peripheral blood or thyroid tissue (not recorded which). The clonotype originates from a woman aged 18-29 years with Graves' hyperthyroidism. V and J are TRBV2 and TRBJ1-5, with no clear D. The CDR3 loop reads CASSELRDQPQHF. The CDR3 bases are TGTGCCAGCAGTGAACTAAGGGATCAGCCCCAGCATTTT.